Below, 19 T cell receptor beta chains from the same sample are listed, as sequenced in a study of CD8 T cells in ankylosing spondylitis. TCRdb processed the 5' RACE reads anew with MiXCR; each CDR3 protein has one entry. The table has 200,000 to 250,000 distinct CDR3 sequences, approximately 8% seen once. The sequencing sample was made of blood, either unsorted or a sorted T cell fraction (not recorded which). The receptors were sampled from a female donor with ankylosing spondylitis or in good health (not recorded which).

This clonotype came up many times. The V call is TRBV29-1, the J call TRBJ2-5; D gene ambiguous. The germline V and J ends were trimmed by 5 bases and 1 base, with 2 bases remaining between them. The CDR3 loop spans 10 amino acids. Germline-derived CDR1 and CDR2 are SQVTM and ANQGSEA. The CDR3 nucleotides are TGCAGCGTTAGCCAAGAGACCCAGTACTTC. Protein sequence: CSVSQETQYF.

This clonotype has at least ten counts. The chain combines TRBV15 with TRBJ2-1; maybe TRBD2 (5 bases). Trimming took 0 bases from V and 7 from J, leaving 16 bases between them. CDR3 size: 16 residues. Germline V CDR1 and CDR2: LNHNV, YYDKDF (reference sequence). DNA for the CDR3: TGTGCCACCAGCAGAGATCTAATTGGACTGTCGAATGAGCAGTTCTTC. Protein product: CATSRDLIGLSNEQFF.

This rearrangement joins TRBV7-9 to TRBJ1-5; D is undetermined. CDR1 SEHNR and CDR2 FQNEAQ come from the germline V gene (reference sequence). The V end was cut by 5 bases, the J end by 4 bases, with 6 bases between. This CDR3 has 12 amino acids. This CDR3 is CASSKGNQPQHF. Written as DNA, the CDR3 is TGTGCCAGCAGCAAAGGAAATCAGCCCCAGCATTTT. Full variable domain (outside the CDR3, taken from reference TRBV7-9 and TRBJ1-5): DTGVSQNPRHKITKRGQNVTFRCDPISEHNRLYWYRQTLGQGPEFLTYFQNEAQLEKSRLLSDRFSAERPKGSFSTLEIQRTEQGDSAMYLCASSKGNQPQHFGDGTRLSIL.

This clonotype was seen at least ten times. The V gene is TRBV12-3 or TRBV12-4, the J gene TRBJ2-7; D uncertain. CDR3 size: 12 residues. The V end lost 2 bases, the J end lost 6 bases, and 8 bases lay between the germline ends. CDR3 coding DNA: TGTGCCAGCAGTTTACGGTGGCCCGAGCAGTACTTC. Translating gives CASSLRWPEQYF.

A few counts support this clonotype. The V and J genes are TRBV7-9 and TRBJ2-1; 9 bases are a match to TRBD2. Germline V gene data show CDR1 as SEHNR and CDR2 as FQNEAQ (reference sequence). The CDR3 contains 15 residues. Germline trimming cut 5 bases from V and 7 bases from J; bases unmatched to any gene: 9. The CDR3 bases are TGTGCCAGCAGCCTTCCCGGGACTAGCATGAATGAGCAGTTCTTC. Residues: CASSLPGTSMNEQFF.

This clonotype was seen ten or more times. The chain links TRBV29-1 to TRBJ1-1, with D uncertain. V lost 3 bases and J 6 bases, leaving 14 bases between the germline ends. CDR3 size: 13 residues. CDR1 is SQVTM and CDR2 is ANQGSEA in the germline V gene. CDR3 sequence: CSVDYPRSSEAFF. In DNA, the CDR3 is TGCAGCGTTGATTACCCGCGGAGCTCTGAAGCTTTCTTT.

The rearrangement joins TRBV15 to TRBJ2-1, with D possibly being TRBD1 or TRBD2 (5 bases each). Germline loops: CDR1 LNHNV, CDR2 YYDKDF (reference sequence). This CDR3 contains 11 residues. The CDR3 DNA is TGTGTCTTCTTGGGGGACAATGAGCAGTTCTTC. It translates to CVFLGDNEQFF.

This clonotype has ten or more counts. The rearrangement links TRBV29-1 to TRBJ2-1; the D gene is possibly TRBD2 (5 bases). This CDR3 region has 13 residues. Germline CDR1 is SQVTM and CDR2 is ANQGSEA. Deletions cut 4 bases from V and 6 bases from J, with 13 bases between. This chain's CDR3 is CSVVRRARNEQFF. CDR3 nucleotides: TGCAGCGTTGTCAGGCGGGCGCGCAATGAGCAGTTCTTC.

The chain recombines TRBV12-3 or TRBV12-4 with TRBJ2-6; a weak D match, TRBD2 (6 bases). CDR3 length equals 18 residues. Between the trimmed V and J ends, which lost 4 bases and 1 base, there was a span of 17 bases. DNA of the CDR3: TGTGCCAGCAGTTCTCCGGGGGACGCGGGATCTGGGGCCAACGTCCTGACTTTC. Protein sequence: CASSSPGDAGSGANVLTF.

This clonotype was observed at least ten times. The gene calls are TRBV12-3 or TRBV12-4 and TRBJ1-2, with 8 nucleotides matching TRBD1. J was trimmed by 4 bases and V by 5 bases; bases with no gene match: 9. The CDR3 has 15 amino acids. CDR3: CASSAPGTGAYGYTF. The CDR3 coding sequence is TGTGCCAGCAGTGCCCCCGGGACAGGTGCCTATGGCTACACCTTC.

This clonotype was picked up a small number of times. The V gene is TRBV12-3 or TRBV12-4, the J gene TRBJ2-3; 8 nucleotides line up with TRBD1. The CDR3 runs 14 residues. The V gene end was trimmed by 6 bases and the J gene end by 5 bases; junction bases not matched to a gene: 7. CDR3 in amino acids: CASSWTGSVDTQYF. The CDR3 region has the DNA TGTGCCAGCAGCTGGACAGGGTCGGTAGATACGCAGTATTTT.

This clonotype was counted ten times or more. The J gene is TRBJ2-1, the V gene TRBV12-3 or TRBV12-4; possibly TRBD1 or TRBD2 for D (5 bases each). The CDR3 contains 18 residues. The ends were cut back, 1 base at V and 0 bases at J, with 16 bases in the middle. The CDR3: CASSLVGFGGSSYNEQFF. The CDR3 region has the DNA TGTGCCAGCAGTTTAGTGGGGTTTGGGGGAAGCTCCTACAATGAGCAGTTCTTC.

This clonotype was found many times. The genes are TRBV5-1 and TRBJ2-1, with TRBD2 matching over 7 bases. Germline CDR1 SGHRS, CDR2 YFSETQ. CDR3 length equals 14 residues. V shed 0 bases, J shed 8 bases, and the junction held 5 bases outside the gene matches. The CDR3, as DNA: TGCGCCAGCAGCTTGGGACTAGCTGTCGATGAGCAGTTCTTC. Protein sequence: CASSLGLAVDEQFF.

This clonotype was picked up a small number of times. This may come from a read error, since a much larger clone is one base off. The chain's CDR3 is CVSSSSNRVSNEKLFF. The CDR3 DNA sequence: TGTGTCAGCAGTTCATCTAACAGGGTATCTAATGAAAAACTGTTTTTT. The chain joins TRBV12-3 or TRBV12-4 to TRBJ1-4, with TRBD1 as a possible D gene (6 bases). This CDR3 comprises 16 residues.

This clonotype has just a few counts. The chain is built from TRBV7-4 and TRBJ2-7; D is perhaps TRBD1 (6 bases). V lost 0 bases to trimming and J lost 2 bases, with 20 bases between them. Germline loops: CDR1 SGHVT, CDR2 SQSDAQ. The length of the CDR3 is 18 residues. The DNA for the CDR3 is TGTGCCAGCAGCTTAGCGGATCAGGGGCAGTCCCCGGCCTACGAGCAGTACTTC. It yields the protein CASSLADQGQSPAYEQYF.

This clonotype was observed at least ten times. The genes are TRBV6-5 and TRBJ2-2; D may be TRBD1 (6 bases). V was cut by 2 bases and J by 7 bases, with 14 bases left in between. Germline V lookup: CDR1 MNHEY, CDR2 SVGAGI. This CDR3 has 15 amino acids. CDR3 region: CASSYVPRGIGELFF. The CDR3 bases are TGTGCCAGCAGTTACGTGCCCAGGGGCATCGGGGAGCTGTTTTTT.

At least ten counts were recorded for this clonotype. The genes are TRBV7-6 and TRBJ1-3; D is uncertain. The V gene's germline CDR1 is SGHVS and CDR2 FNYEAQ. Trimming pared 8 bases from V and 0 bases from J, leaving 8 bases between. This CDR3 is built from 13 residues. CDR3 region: CASGASSGNTIYF. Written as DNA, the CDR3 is TGTGCCAGCGGAGCGAGCTCTGGAAACACCATATATTTT.

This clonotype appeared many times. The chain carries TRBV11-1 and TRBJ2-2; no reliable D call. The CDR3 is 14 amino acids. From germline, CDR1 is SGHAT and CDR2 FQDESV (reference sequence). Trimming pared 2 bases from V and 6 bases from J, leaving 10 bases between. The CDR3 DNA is TGTGCCAGCAGCTTAAAAATAGTGTCCGGGGAGCTGTTTTTT. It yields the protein CASSLKIVSGELFF.

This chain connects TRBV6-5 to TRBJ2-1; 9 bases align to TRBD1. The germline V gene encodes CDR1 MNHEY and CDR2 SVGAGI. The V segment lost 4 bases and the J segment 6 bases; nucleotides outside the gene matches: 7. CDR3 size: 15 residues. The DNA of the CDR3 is TGTGCCAGCAGTTTGCGGGACAGGGCTAGCAATGAGCAGTTCTTC. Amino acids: CASSLRDRASNEQFF.